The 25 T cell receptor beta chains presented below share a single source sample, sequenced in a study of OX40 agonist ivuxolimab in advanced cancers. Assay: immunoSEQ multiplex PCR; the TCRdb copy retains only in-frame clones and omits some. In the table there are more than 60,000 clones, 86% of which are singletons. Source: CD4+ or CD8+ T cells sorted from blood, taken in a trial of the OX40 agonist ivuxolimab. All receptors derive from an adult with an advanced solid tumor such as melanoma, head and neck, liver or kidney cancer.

The CDR3: CASSLPGAMNTEAFF. The CDR3 coding sequence is TGTGCCAGCAGCTTGCCAGGGGCGATGAACACTGAAGCTTTCTTT. The chain uses TRBV5-4 and TRBJ1-1, with D tentatively TRBD1 (6 bases). Trimming removed 1 base from V and 0 bases from J, with 10 bases in between. The germline gives CDR1 SGHNT, CDR2 YYREEE (reference sequence). The CDR3 has 15 residues.

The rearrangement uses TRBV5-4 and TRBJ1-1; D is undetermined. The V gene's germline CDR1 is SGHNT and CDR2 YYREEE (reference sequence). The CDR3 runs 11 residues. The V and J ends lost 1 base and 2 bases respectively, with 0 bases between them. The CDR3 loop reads CASSLNTEAFF. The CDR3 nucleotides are TGTGCCAGCAGCTTGAACACTGAAGCTTTCTTT.

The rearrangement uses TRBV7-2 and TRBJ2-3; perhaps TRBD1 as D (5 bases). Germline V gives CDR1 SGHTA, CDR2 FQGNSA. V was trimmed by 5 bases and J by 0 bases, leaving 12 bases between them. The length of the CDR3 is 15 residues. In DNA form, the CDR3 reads TGTGCCAGCAGCGCTCAGGGATTTAGCACAGATACGCAGTATTTT. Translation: CASSAQGFSTDTQYF.

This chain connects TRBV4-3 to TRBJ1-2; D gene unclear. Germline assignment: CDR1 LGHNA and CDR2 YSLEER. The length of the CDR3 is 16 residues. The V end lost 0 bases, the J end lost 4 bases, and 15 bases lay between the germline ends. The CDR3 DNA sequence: TGCGCCAGCAGCCAAGAAGTTTCGGCTAAGGTCTATGGCTACACCTTC. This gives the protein CASSQEVSAKVYGYTF.

CDR3 loop: CATFPERDGNTIYF. The CDR3 DNA reads TGTGCCACCTTCCCTGAGCGGGACGGAAACACCATATATTTT. The rearrangement joins TRBV7-6 to TRBJ1-3; a possible D gene is TRBD1 (5 bases). CDR1 and CDR2 (germline): SGHVS, FNYEAQ. The CDR3 runs to 14 residues. Deletions cut 10 bases from V and 4 bases from J, with 17 bases between.

The CDR3 here is CASNPGSGANVLTF. DNA for the CDR3: TGTGCCAGCAACCCGGGATCTGGGGCCAACGTCCTGACTTTC. The V call is TRBV7-9, the J call TRBJ2-6, with D perhaps TRBD2 (5 bases). V dropped 7 bases and J dropped 1 base, with 8 bases sitting between them. The length of the CDR3 is 14 residues. Germline V gene data show CDR1 as SEHNR and CDR2 as FQNEAQ (reference sequence).

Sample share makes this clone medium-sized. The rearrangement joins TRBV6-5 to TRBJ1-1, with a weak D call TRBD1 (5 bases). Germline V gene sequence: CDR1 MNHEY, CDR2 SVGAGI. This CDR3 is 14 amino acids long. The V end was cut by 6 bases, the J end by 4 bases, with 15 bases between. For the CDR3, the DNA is TGTGCCAGCAGCCAACCGGGGGTTCGCACTGAAGCTTTCTTT. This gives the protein CASSQPGVRTEAFF.

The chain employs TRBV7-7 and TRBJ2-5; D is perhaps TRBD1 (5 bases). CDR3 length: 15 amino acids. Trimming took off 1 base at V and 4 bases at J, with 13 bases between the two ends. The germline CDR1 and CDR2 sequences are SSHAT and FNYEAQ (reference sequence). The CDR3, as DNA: TGTGCCAGCAGCTTAGGTGCCAGGGTTGGAGAGACCCAGTACTTC. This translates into CASSLGARVGETQYF.

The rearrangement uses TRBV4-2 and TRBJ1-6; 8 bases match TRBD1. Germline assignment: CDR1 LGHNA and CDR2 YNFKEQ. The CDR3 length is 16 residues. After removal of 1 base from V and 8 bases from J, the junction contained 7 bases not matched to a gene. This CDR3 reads CASSQVAGGKDSPLHF. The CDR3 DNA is TGTGCCAGCAGCCAAGTCGCAGGGGGCAAGGATTCACCCCTCCACTTT.

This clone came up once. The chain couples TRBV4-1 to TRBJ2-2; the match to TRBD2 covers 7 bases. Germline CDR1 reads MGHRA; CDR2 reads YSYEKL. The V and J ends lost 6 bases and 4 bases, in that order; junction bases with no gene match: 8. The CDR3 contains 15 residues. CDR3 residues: CASSSGGGLTGELFF. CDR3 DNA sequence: TGCGCCAGCAGTTCTGGCGGGGGACTCACCGGGGAGCTGTTTTTT.

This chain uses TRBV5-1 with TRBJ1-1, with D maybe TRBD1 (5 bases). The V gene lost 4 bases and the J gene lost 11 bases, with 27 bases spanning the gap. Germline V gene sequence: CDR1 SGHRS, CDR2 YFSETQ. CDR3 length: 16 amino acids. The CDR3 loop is CASSPGPHRSAPWAFF. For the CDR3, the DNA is TGCGCCAGCAGCCCGGGGCCTCACAGGTCAGCCCCGTGGGCTTTCTTT.

The CDR3 nucleotides are TGCAGTGCTACTGGGACTAGCGGCATCTACTTC. This sequence encodes CSATGTSGIYF. The rearrangement links TRBV20-1 to TRBJ2-7; 11 positions agree with TRBD2. With 4 bases clipped from V and 13 bases from J, the junction kept 6 bases outside the gene matches. Germline V gene data show CDR1 as DFQATT and CDR2 as SNEGSKA (reference sequence). The CDR3 is made up of 11 amino acids.

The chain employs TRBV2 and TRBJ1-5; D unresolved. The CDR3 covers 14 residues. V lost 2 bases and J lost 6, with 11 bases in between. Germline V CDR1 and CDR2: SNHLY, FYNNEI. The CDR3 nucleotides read TGTGCCAGCAGTGAACGACTGTTGGGTCAGCCCCAGCATTTT. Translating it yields CASSERLLGQPQHF.

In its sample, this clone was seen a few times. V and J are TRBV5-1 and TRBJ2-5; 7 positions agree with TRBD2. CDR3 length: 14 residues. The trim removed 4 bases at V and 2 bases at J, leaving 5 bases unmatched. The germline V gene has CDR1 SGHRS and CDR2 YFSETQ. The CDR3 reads CASSGGDYQETQYF. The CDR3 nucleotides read TGCGCCAGCAGCGGGGGGGACTATCAAGAGACCCAGTACTTC.

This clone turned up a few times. The CDR3 coding sequence is TGTGCCAGCAGCTTGTCTGGGGCCAACGTCCTGACTTTC. Its protein is CASSLSGANVLTF. The chain couples TRBV5-6 to TRBJ2-6; D uncertain. The CDR3 extends over 13 amino acids. CDR1 is SGHDT and CDR2 is YYEEEE in the germline V gene. V was trimmed by 1 base and J by 1 base, leaving 0 bases between them.

The CDR3 is CASSGTGGWIQPQHF. The CDR3 DNA sequence: TGTGCCAGCAGTGGGACAGGGGGCTGGATTCAGCCCCAGCATTTT. The V call is TRBV2, the J call TRBJ1-5; 11 bases are shared with TRBD1. After removal of 4 bases from V and 6 bases from J, the junction contained 5 bases not matched to a gene. The CDR3 covers 15 residues. In germline, CDR1 is SNHLY, CDR2 FYNNEI.

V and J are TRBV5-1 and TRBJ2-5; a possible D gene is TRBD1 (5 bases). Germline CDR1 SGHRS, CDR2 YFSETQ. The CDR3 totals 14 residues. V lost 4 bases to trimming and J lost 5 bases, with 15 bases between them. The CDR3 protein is CASSILQGGETQYF. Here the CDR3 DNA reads TGCGCCAGCAGCATCCTTCAGGGTGGGGAGACCCAGTACTTC.

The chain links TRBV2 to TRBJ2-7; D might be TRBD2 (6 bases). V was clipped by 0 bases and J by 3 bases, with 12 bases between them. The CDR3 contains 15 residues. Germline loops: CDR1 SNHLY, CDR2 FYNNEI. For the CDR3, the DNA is TGTGCCAGCAGTGAAGCGGGGGGTAGCTTCTACGAGCAGTACTTC. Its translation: CASSEAGGSFYEQYF.

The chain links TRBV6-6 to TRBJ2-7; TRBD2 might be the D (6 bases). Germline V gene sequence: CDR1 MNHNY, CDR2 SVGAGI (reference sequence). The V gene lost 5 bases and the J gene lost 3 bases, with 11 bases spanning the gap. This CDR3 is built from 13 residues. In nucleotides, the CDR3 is TGTGCCAGCAGTGGGGGAGGTTTCTACGAGCAGTACTTC. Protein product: CASSGGGFYEQYF.

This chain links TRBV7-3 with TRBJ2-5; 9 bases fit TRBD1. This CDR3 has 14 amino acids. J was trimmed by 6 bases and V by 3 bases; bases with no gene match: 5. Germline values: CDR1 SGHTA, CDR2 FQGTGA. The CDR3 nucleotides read TGTGCCAGCAGCTTCGGGACAGGGAGGCAGACCCAGTACTTC. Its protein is CASSFGTGRQTQYF.

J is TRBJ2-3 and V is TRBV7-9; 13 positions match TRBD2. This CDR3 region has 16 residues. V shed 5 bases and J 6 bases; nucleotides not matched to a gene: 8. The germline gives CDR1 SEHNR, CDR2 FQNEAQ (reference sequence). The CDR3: CASSRTSGGALDTQYF. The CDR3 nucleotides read TGTGCCAGCAGCCGAACTAGCGGGGGGGCCCTCGATACGCAGTATTTT.

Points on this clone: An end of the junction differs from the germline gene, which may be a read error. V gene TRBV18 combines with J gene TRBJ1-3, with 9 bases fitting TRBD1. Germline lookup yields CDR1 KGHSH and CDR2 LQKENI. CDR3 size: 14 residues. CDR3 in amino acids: CASSPPGTGRLGSF. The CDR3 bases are TGTGCCAGCTCACCACCAGGGACAGGGAGGCTCGGTAGTTTT.

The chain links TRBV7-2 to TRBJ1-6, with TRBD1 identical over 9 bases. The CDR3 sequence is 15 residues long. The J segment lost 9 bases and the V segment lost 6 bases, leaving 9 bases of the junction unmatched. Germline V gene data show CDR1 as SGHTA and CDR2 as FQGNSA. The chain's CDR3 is CASRDQTGGFSPLHF. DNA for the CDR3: TGTGCCAGCAGGGATCAGACAGGGGGATTTTCACCCCTCCACTTT.

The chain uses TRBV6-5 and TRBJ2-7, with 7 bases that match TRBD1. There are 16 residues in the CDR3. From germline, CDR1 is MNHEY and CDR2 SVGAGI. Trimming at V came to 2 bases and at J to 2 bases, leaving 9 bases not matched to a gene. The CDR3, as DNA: TGTGCCAGCAGTTACCGATCAGGGGGACCGACCTACGAGCAGTACTTC. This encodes CASSYRSGGPTYEQYF.

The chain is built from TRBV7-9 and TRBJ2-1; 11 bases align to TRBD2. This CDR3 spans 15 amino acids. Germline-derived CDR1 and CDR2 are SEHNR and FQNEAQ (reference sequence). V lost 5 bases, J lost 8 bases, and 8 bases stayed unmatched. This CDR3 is CASSKLAGVVHEQFF. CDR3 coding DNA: TGTGCCAGCAGCAAACTAGCGGGAGTTGTCCATGAGCAGTTCTTC.